This is a list of T cell receptor beta chains from one sample in a study of regulatory T cells in long-lasting Graves disease. TCRdb recomputed calls from the multiplex PCR reads with MiXCR, one row per CDR3 protein. Of approximately 360,000 distinct CDR3 sequences in the sample, less than 30% were seen once. The sequences come from peripheral blood mononuclear cells (PBMCs), collected when the disease was refractory, from a patient treated with antithyroid drugs. The origin of the receptors is a middle-aged woman with Graves disease. Both conserved end residues are part of each CDR3. D genes are given only for firm matches. Clone size is not always given. Where it is, it says once, few, many or a class for expanded clones.

abundance: many
v_gene: TRBV6-2/TRBV6-3
d_gene: TRBD1
j_gene: TRBJ2-7
CDR3nt: TGTGCCAGCAGTTTGGGACAGTACTACGAGCAGTACTTC
CDR3aa: CASSLGQYYEQYF

abundance: few
v_gene: TRBV29-1
d_gene: .
j_gene: TRBJ1-4
CDR3nt: TGCAGCGTCTCCCAGACTAATGAAAAACTGTTTTTT
CDR3aa: CSVSQTNEKLFF

abundance: many
v_gene: TRBV13
d_gene: .
j_gene: TRBJ1-1
CDR3nt: TGTGCCAGCAGCTTAGGTTCGGATGAAGCTTTCTTT
CDR3aa: CASSLGSDEAFF

abundance: many
v_gene: TRBV6-2/TRBV6-3
d_gene: TRBD2
j_gene: TRBJ2-7
CDR3nt: TGTGCCAGCAGTCCGGGACTAGTCTACTACGAGCAGTACTTC
CDR3aa: CASSPGLVYYEQYF

abundance: many
v_gene: TRBV20-1
d_gene: .
j_gene: TRBJ2-5
CDR3nt: TGCAGTGCTAGAGAGCGGTCCCCACAAGAGACCCAGTACTTC
CDR3aa: CSARERSPQETQYF

abundance: few
v_gene: TRBV28
d_gene: .
j_gene: TRBJ1-1
CDR3nt: TGTGCCAGCAGGTATTCCCGGGGAATAAACACTGAAGCTTTCTTT
CDR3aa: CASRYSRGINTEAFF

abundance: few
v_gene: TRBV6-1
d_gene: TRBD1
j_gene: TRBJ2-2
CDR3nt: TGTGCCAGCAGCCCGGGACAGTCGAACACCGGGGAGCTGTTTTTT
CDR3aa: CASSPGQSNTGELFF

abundance: .
v_gene: TRBV28
d_gene: .
j_gene: TRBJ1-3
CDR3nt: TGTGCCTGCAGTTTTGTTCTGGGGCCTGGAAACACCATATATTTT
CDR3aa: CACSFVLGPGNTIYF

abundance: few
v_gene: TRBV27
d_gene: TRBD2
j_gene: TRBJ2-1
CDR3nt: TGTGCCAGCGGCGTCCCAGCGGGAGGTCCTGAGCAGTTCTTC
CDR3aa: CASGVPAGGPEQFF

abundance: .
v_gene: TRBV9
d_gene: TRBD1
j_gene: TRBJ2-2
CDR3nt: TGTGCCAGCAGCGTCGGGCAGGGGGCGGCCGGGGAGCTGTTTTTT
CDR3aa: CASSVGQGAAGELFF

abundance: many
v_gene: TRBV7-8
d_gene: .
j_gene: TRBJ2-7
CDR3nt: TGTGCCAGCAGCTCCGGACTTGGGGCCTACGAGCAGTACTTC
CDR3aa: CASSSGLGAYEQYF

abundance: many
v_gene: TRBV20-1
d_gene: TRBD2
j_gene: TRBJ2-2
CDR3nt: TGCAGTGCTAGCGGCAGCGGGGGACTAGTCCCCGGGGAGCTGTTTTTT
CDR3aa: CSASGSGGLVPGELFF

abundance: few
v_gene: TRBV11-2
d_gene: TRBD2
j_gene: TRBJ2-7
CDR3nt: TGTGCCAGCAGTCGTTGGACTAGCAAACCATACGAGCAGTACTTC
CDR3aa: CASSRWTSKPYEQYF

abundance: .
v_gene: TRBV7-3
d_gene: TRBD2
j_gene: TRBJ2-2
CDR3nt: TGTGCCAGCAGCTTAGTGGGACTAGCGGACACCGGGGAGCTGTTTTTT
CDR3aa: CASSLVGLADTGELFF

abundance: .
v_gene: TRBV19
d_gene: .
j_gene: TRBJ1-1
CDR3nt: TGTGCCAGTAGTATAGGCCCGTTTAAGAGGATAAACACTGAAGCTTTCTTT
CDR3aa: CASSIGPFKRINTEAFF

abundance: many
v_gene: TRBV12-3/TRBV12-4
d_gene: .
j_gene: TRBJ2-7
CDR3nt: TGTGCCAGCAGTTCTCGGAAAAACGAGCAGTACTTC
CDR3aa: CASSSRKNEQYF

abundance: many
v_gene: TRBV2
d_gene: .
j_gene: TRBJ1-3
CDR3nt: TGTGCCAGCAGAGACCCCGGGACACGCCACACCATATATTTT
CDR3aa: CASRDPGTRHTIYF

abundance: many
v_gene: TRBV11-1
d_gene: TRBD2
j_gene: TRBJ2-7
CDR3nt: TGTGCCAGCAGCCAACTAGCGGGAGGCTACGAGCAGTACTTC
CDR3aa: CASSQLAGGYEQYF

abundance: many
v_gene: TRBV7-9
d_gene: .
j_gene: TRBJ2-5
CDR3nt: TGTGCCAGCAGCTTAACCGGGGGAGGAGAGACCCAGTACTTC
CDR3aa: CASSLTGGGETQYF

abundance: .
v_gene: TRBV19
d_gene: .
j_gene: TRBJ2-2
CDR3nt: TGTGCCAGTAGTATCTGGCCTTACACCGGGGAGCTGTTTTTT
CDR3aa: CASSIWPYTGELFF

abundance: few
v_gene: TRBV5-1
d_gene: .
j_gene: TRBJ2-7
CDR3nt: TGCGCCAGCAGCTTGGGTGGGGGGAAATCGGGCTACGAGCAGTACTTC
CDR3aa: CASSLGGGKSGYEQYF